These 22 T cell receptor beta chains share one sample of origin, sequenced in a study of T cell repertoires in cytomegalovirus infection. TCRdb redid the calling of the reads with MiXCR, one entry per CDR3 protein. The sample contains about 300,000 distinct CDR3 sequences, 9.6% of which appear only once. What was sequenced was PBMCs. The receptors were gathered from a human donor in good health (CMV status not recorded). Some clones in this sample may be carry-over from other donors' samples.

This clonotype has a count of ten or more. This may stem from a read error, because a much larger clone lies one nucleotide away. CDR3 sequence (DNA): TGTGCCAGCAGCTTCGCGGCGAGCTCCTACAATGAGCAGTTCTTC. This encodes CASSFAASSYNEQFF. The rearrangement joins TRBV12-3 or TRBV12-4 to TRBJ2-1; D unresolved. The CDR3 totals 15 residues. Trimming shortened V by 6 bases and J by 0 bases, and 12 bases separated the two germline ends.

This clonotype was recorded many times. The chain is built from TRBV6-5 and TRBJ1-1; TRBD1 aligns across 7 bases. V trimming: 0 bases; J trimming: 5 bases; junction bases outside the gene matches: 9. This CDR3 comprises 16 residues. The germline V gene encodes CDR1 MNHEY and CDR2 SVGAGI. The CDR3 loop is CASSYSVQGRGTEAFF. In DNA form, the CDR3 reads TGTGCCAGCAGTTACTCGGTACAGGGGCGGGGTACTGAAGCTTTCTTT.

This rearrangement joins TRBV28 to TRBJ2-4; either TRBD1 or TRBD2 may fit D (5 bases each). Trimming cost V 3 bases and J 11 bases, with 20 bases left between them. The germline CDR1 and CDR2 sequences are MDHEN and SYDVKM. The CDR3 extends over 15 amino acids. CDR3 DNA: TGTGCCAGCAGTTTTCTCGGGGCCGCCGGTATGGTTCAGTACTTC. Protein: CASSFLGAAGMVQYF.

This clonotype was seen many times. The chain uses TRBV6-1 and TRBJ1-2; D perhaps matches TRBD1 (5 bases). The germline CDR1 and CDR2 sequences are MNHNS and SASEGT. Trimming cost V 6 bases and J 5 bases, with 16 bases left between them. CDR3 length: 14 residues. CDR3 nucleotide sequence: TGTGCCAGCAGGGACCCTCAGGGACCTTATGGCTACACCTTC. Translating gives CASRDPQGPYGYTF.

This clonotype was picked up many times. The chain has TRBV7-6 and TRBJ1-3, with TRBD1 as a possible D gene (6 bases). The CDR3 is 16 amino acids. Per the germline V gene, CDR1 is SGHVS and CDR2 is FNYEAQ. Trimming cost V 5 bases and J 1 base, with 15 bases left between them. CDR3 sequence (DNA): TGTGCCAGCAGCGTCTACGGGACACGATCTGGAAACACCATATATTTT. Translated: CASSVYGTRSGNTIYF.

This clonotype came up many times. This chain's CDR3 is CASSPTAPGTGAARSTEAFF. The CDR3 coding sequence is TGTGCCAGCAGCCCGACCGCCCCCGGGACAGGGGCCGCCCGGTCCACTGAAGCTTTCTTT. The chain recombines TRBV3-1 with TRBJ1-1, with 10 positions matching TRBD1. CDR3 length: 20 residues. The V and J ends lost 4 bases and 4 bases, in that order; junction bases with no gene match: 21. Germline V CDR1 and CDR2: LGHDT, YNNKEL (reference sequence).

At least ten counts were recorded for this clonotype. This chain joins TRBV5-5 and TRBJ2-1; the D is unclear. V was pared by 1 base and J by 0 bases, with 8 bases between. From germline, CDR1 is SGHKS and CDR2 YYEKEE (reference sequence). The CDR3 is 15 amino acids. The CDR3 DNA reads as TGTGCCAGCAGCTTGCGGGTCAGCTCCTACAATGAGCAGTTCTTC. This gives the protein CASSLRVSSYNEQFF.

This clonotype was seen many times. The CDR3 sequence is CASSEGQGNTEAFF. CDR3 bases: TGTGCCAGCAGTGAAGGACAGGGGAACACTGAAGCTTTCTTT. V gene TRBV6-1 combines with J gene TRBJ1-1, with 7 bases that match TRBD1. This CDR3 region has 14 residues. CDR1 is MNHNS, CDR2 SASEGT, per germline. V lost 1 base and J lost 1; bases outside the gene matches: 0.

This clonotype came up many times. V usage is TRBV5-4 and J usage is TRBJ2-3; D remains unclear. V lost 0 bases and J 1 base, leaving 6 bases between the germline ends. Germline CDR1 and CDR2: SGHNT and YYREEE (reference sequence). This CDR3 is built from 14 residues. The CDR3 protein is CASSLERGTDTQYF. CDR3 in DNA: TGTGCCAGCAGCTTGGAACGGGGCACAGATACGCAGTATTTT.

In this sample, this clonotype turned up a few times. The DNA for the CDR3 is TGTGCCAGCAGTTTACGCCTACCAGGGGACGGAAACACCATATATTTT. It encodes CASSLRLPGDGNTIYF. The chain links TRBV12-3 or TRBV12-4 to TRBJ1-3; perhaps TRBD1 as D (6 bases). The V end was cut by 2 bases, the J end by 4 bases, with 15 bases between. This CDR3 is 16 amino acids long.

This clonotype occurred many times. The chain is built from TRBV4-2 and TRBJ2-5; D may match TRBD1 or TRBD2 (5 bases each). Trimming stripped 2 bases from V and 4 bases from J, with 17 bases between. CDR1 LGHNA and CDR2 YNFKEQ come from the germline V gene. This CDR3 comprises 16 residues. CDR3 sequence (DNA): TGTGCCAGCAGCCAACTTCGACAGACGGGGACAGAGACCCAGTACTTC. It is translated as CASSQLRQTGTETQYF.

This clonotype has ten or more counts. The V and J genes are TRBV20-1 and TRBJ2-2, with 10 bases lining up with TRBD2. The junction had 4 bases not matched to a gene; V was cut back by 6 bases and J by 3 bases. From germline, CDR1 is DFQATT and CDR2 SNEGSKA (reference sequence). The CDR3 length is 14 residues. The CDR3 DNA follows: TGCAGTGCACTAGCGGGGAGATACACCGGGGAGCTGTTTTTT. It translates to CSALAGRYTGELFF.

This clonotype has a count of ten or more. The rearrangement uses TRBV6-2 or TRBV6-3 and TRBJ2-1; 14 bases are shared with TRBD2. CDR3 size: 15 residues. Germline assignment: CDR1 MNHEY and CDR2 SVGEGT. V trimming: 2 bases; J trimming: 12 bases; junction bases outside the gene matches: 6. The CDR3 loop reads CASSYPGTSGGTQFF. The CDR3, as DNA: TGTGCCAGCAGTTACCCCGGGACTAGCGGGGGAACGCAGTTCTTC.

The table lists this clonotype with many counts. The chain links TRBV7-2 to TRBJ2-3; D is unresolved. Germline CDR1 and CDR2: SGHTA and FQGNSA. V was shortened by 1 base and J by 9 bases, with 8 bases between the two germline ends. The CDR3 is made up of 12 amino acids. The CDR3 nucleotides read TGTGCCAGCAGCTTAGTGGGGTTGACGCAGTATTTT. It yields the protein CASSLVGLTQYF. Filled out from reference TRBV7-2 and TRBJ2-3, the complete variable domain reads GAGVSQSPSNKVTEKGKDVELRCDPISGHTALYWYRQSLGQGLEFLIYFQGNSAPDKSGLPSDRFSAERTGGSVSTLTIQRTQQEDSAVYLCASSLVGLTQYFGPGTRLTVL.

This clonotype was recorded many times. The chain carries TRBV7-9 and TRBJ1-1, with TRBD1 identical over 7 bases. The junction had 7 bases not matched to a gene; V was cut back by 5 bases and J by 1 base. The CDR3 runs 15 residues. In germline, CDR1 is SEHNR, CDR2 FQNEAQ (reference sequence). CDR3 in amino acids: CASSQHRGENTEAFF. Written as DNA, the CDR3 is TGTGCCAGCAGCCAACACAGGGGCGAGAACACTGAAGCTTTCTTT.

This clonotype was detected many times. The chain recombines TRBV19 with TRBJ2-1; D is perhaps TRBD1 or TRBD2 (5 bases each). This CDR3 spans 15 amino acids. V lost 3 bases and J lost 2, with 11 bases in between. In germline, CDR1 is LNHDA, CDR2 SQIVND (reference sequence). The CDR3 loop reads CASSIGQGPYNEQFF. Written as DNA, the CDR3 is TGTGCCAGTAGTATTGGGCAGGGACCCTACAATGAGCAGTTCTTC.

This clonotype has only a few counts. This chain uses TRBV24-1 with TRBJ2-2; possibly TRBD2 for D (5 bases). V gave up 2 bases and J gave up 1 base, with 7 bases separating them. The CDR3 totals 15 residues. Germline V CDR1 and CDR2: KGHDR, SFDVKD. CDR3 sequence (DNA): TGTGCCACCAGTGATTGGGAGAGGAACACCGGGGAGCTGTTTTTT. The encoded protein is CATSDWERNTGELFF.

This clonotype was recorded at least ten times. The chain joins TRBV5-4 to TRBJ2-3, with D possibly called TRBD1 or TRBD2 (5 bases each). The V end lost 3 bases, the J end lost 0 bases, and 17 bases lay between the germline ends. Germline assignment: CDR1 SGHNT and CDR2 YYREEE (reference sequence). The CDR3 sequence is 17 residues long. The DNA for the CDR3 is TGTGCCAGCAGCTCAGGAGGCCGCAGGGCTAGCACAGATACGCAGTATTTT. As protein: CASSSGGRRASTDTQYF.

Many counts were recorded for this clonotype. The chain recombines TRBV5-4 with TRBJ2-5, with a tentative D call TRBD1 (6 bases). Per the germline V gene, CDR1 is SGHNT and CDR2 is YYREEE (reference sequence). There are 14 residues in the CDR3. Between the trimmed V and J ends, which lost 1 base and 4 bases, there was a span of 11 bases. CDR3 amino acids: CASSLSAGVETQYF. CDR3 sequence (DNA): TGTGCCAGCAGCTTGAGTGCAGGGGTAGAGACCCAGTACTTC.

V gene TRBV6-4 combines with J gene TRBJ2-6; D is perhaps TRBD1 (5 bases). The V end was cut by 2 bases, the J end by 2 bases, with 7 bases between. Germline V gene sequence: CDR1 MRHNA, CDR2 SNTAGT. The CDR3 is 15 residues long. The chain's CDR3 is CASSDVGAGANVLTF. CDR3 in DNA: TGTGCCAGCAGTGACGTAGGGGCTGGGGCCAACGTCCTGACTTTC.

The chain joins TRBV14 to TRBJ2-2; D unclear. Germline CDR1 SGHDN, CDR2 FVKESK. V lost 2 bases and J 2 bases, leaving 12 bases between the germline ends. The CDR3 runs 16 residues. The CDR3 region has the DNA TGTGCCAGCAGCCAATTATCGGGCTTAAACACCGGGGAGCTGTTTTTT. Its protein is CASSQLSGLNTGELFF.

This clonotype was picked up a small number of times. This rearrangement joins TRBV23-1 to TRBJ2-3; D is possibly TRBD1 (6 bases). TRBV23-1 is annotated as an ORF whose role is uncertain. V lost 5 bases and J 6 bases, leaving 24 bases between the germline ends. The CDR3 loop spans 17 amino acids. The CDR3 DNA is TGCGCCAGCAGTTTTCAGGCCGGGACACCAATTAGGGATACGCAGTATTTT. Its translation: CASSFQAGTPIRDTQYF.